This T cell receptor (beta chain) was identified during a study of beta chain features in type 1 diabetes. Only a few counts were recorded for this clone. At one boundary the junction diverges from the germline segment, which might be a read error. The isolated RNA, all of it, was reverse transcribed, so expressed TCRB transcripts were what got sequenced. This table comes from immunoSEQ multiplex PCR, and its TCRdb copy is limited to in-frame clones, with some not included. Here the sample spans 350,000 to 450,000 clones, roughly 16% being singletons. The germline V gene has CDR1 ENHRY and CDR2 SYGVKD. The CDR3 length is 14 residues.

Sequenced: naive CD4+ T cells from blood. The sequence was collected from a woman between 18 and 29 years old in good health. The chain has TRBV10-3 and TRBJ1-1, with unresolved D. The CDR3 loop is CAISDQAAGRFAGF. The CDR3 coding sequence is TGTGCCATCAGTGATCAAGCTGCAGGCCGGTTTGCGGGCTTT.